This TCR beta chain appears in the sequencing data of a study of blood T cell repertoires in COVID-19. Study-wide background: Donors in the United States, Italy and Spain gave samples during acute or convalescent COVID-19. T cells, B-cell-depleted T cells, or PBMCs supplied cDNA or gDNA.

Authors' analysis steps: By means of reference gene primer amplification, nucleated cell counts were estimated. TCRdb's copy holds only in-frame clones and misses some; the assay was immunoSEQ multiplex PCR. The V and J calls and clone size were taken over from that table, and D and trimming were inferred from the DNA. The sample lists under 45,000 clones; around 85% were seen once. Per germline, CDR1 GTSNPN and CDR2 SVGIG (reference sequence). Trimming took off 5 bases at V and 0 bases at J, with 8 bases between the two ends. CDR3 length: 14 amino acids. The V gene is TRBV30, the J gene TRBJ1-6, with a weak D call TRBD1 (6 bases). The sequence was collected from a human donor in a cohort sampled during active COVID-19. Material for sequencing was peripheral blood. CDR3 sequence reads: CAWDRSSYNSPLHF. The CDR3 DNA is TGTGCCTGGGACAGGAGCTCCTATAATTCACCCCTCCACTTT.